Listed below are T cell receptor beta chains from one sample, sequenced in a study of T cell changes during pregnancy in multiple sclerosis. The table came from immunoSEQ multiplex PCR; TCRdb's copy has only in-frame clones and leaves some out. The table lists tens of thousands of clones, roughly 92% of them singletons. The material sequenced was peripheral blood, taken in the third trimester of pregnancy. These receptors all come from a female donor in good health, enrolled as a control in a pregnancy study. Each CDR3 is given with its conserved first and last residue. The order of the fields is clone size, D gene, V gene, J gene, CDR3 protein, CDR3 DNA. D genes are given only for firm matches. Not every row has a clone size; where given, it reads once, few, many or a size class.

few	NA	TRBV6-5	TRBJ1-1	CASSYTGNYGTEAFF	TGTGCCAGCAGTTACACAGGGAATTATGGCACTGAAGCTTTCTTT
NA	NA	TRBV19	TRBJ1-6	CASKGRGRYNSPLHF	TGTGCCAGCAAAGGACGGGGAAGGTATAATTCACCCCTCCACTTT
NA	TRBD2	TRBV27	TRBJ2-1	CASSSPSGLAGSFEQFF	TGTGCCAGCAGTTCTCCTTCCGGGCTAGCGGGATCATTTGAGCAGTTCTTC
NA	TRBD1	TRBV2	TRBJ2-1	CASKGQGDFNEQFF	TGTGCCAGCAAGGGACAGGGGGATTTCAATGAGCAGTTCTTC
few	NA	TRBV5-8	TRBJ2-2	CASSLEHVNTGELFF	TGTGCCAGCAGCTTGGAGCATGTGAACACCGGGGAGCTGTTTTTT
NA	NA	TRBV7-7	TRBJ1-1	CASSPMGAMNTEAFF	TGTGCTAGCAGCCCCATGGGAGCTATGAACACTGAAGCTTTCTTT
NA	TRBD1	TRBV7-8	TRBJ2-7	CASSFETGTGRSQYF	TGTGCCAGCAGCTTCGAAACCGGGACAGGGAGGTCACAGTACTTC
NA	TRBD1	TRBV9	TRBJ1-2	CASSVGTGGGGYTF	TGTGCCAGCAGCGTAGGGACAGGGGGAGGCGGCTACACCTTC
NA	NA	TRBV7-2	TRBJ1-6	CATGGGRGNSPLHF	TGTGCCACCGGGGGGGGGAGAGGCAATTCACCCCTCCACTTT
once	NA	TRBV7-7	TRBJ2-2	CASSRARTGGGYTGELFF	TGTGCTAGCAGTCGTGCAAGGACAGGAGGAGGGTACACCGGGGAGCTGTTTTTT
NA	TRBD1	TRBV30	TRBJ1-5	CAWRGQGADQPQHF	TGTGCCTGGAGGGGACAGGGGGCTGATCAGCCCCAGCATTTT
NA	NA	TRBV10-3	TRBJ1-2	CVFRHREGYGYTF	TGTGTTTTCCGGCACAGGGAGGGCTATGGCTACACCTTC
NA	NA	TRBV28	TRBJ1-4	CASSERSPTNEKLFF	TGTGCCAGCAGCGAGAGAAGTCCAACTAATGAAAAACTGTTTTTT
NA	TRBD1	TRBV6-6	TRBJ1-1	CASTRGEFTEAFF	TGTGCCAGCACCAGGGGGGAGTTCACTGAAGCTTTCTTT
NA	NA	TRBV28	TRBJ2-7	CASSTNSYEQYF	TGTGCCAGCAGCACAAACAGCTACGAGCAGTACTTC
NA	TRBD2	TRBV30	TRBJ2-3	CAWSVGLAGARDTQYF	TGTGCCTGGAGTGTAGGACTAGCGGGGGCCCGAGATACGCAGTATTTT
NA	NA	TRBV2	TRBJ1-4	CASSSGEKLFF	TGTGCCAGCAGTTCCGGTGAAAAACTGTTTTTT
NA	TRBD1	TRBV5-4	TRBJ1-2	CASSQGTGGYGYTF	TGTGCCAGCAGCCAAGGGACAGGCGGCTATGGCTACACCTTC
few	NA	TRBV18	TRBJ1-2	CASSPAEYYGYTF	TGTGCCAGCTCACCAGCAGAATACTATGGCTACACCTTC
NA	NA	TRBV18	TRBJ1-1	CASSHPGAEAFF	TGTGCCAGCTCACACCCCGGGGCTGAAGCTTTCTTT
NA	TRBD1	TRBV2	TRBJ1-6	CASSATGTGLRSPLHF	TGTGCCAGCAGTGCCACCGGGACAGGGCTCCGTTCACCCCTCCACTTT
NA	NA	TRBV7-7	TRBJ2-5	CASSLEISVYQTQYF	TGTGCTAGCAGCTTAGAAATCAGCGTGTATCAGACCCAGTACTTC
NA	TRBD1	TRBV7-9	TRBJ1-2	CASSPLGPGQYGYTF	TGTGCCAGCAGCCCCTTGGGTCCGGGACAGTATGGCTACACCTTC
NA	NA	TRBV30	TRBJ2-5	CASDGGGTQYF	TGTGCCTCGGACGGGGGTGGGACCCAGTACTTC
NA	TRBD1	TRBV19	TRBJ1-6	CASSIRVRGQGFSPLHF	TGTGCCAGTAGTATCCGGGTGAGAGGACAGGGTTTTTCACCCCTCCACTTT
NA	TRBD2	TRBV4-2	TRBJ2-1	CASSQGGAGDPNEQFF	TGTGCCAGCAGCCAAGGCGGAGCGGGAGACCCCAATGAGCAGTTCTTC
NA	TRBD1	TRBV9	TRBJ2-3	CASSERQGSDTQYF	TGTGCCAGCAGCGAGCGACAGGGGTCAGATACGCAGTATTTT
NA	NA	TRBV12-5	TRBJ2-1	CASGFFLTQRVYNEQFF	TGTGCTAGTGGTTTCTTTCTCACCCAGAGGGTGTACAATGAGCAGTTCTTC
once	NA	TRBV19	TRBJ1-3	CASSLTIRVGNTIYF	TGTGCCAGTAGCCTCACGATCAGGGTTGGAAACACCATATATTTT
NA	TRBD1	TRBV18	TRBJ1-1	CASSLPGTVRNTEAFF	TGTGCCAGCTCACTGCCCGGGACAGTGAGAAACACTGAAGCTTTCTTT
NA	TRBD1	TRBV2	TRBJ2-3	CASRTLQGAGTDTQYF	TGTGCCAGCAGGACCCTACAGGGGGCAGGCACAGATACGCAGTATTTT
NA	NA	TRBV5-1	TRBJ1-2	CASSLVGYGHTF	TGCGCCAGCAGCCTAGTGGGTTACGGCCACACCTTC
NA	TRBD2	TRBV7-3	TRBJ2-1	CASSSRGRVNNEQFF	TGTGCCAGCAGCTCCCGCGGGAGGGTCAACAATGAGCAGTTCTTC
NA	NA	TRBV6-4	TRBJ1-2	CASRAGFNGYTF	TGTGCCAGCAGGGCAGGGTTTAATGGCTACACCTTC
NA	NA	TRBV5-1	TRBJ2-1	CASSFSGLTSYNEQFF	TGCGCCAGCAGCTTCTCAGGACTAACCTCCTACAATGAGCAGTTCTTC
NA	NA	TRBV7-9	TRBJ2-1	CASSLVTEYNEQFF	TGTGCCAGCAGCTTAGTGACAGAATACAATGAGCAGTTCTTC
NA	NA	TRBV5-4	TRBJ1-2	CASSLAGENYGYTF	TGTGCCAGCAGCTTGGCCGGAGAAAACTATGGCTACACCTTC
NA	TRBD2	TRBV5-4	TRBJ2-7	CASSLDRGGSYEQYF	TGTGCCAGCAGCTTGGATCGGGGGGGCTCCTACGAGCAGTACTTC
NA	NA	TRBV6-6	TRBJ2-3	CASSYAQSTDTQYF	TGTGCCAGCAGTTACGCACAGTCTACAGATACGCAGTATTTT
NA	TRBD2	TRBV6-1	TRBJ2-1	CASSGRLADSYNEQFF	TGTGCCAGCAGTGGCCGCCTAGCGGACTCCTACAATGAGCAGTTCTTC
NA	TRBD1	TRBV5-1	TRBJ2-7	CASSWDRALYEQYF	TGCGCCAGCAGCTGGGACAGGGCCCTCTACGAGCAGTACTTC
NA	TRBD2	TRBV13	TRBJ2-3	CASSLRLAGGISTDTQYF	TGTGCCAGCAGCTTACGACTAGCGGGGGGAATAAGCACAGATACGCAGTATTTT
NA	NA	TRBV15	TRBJ1-4	CATSRVRRNEKLFF	TGTGCCACCAGCAGAGTGAGGAGGAATGAAAAACTGTTTTTT
NA	NA	TRBV7-9	TRBJ2-7	CASSLGHGLEQYF	TGTGCCAGCAGCTTAGGGCATGGGCTGGAGCAGTACTTC
NA	TRBD2	TRBV7-6	TRBJ2-5	CASSLGGSGTETQYF	TGTGCCAGCAGCCTCGGGGGTAGCGGGACGGAGACCCAGTACTTC
NA	NA	TRBV9	TRBJ2-7	CASSVGIRSSTYEQYF	TGTGCCAGCAGCGTAGGGATCCGGAGTTCTACCTACGAGCAGTACTTC
NA	NA	TRBV30	TRBJ1-5	CAWSVLEQPQHF	TGTGCCTGGAGTGTATTGGAGCAGCCCCAGCATTTT
NA	NA	TRBV4-2	TRBJ1-6	CASSRRGGSYNSPLHF	TGTGCCAGCAGCCGCAGGGGTGGCTCCTATAATTCACCCCTCCACTTT
NA	NA	TRBV30	TRBJ1-1	CAWNWGHVEAFF	TGTGCCTGGAACTGGGGCCACGTCGAAGCTTTCTTT
NA	TRBD2	TRBV10-3	TRBJ2-3	CAISRDYTDTQYF	TGTGCCATCAGTAGGGACTACACAGATACGCAGTATTTT
NA	NA	TRBV28	TRBJ2-3	CASSLQRGVTDTQYF	TGTGCCAGCAGTTTACAGCGCGGTGTCACAGATACGCAGTATTTT
NA	NA	TRBV7-2	TRBJ1-1	CASSSFPRAEAFF	TGTGCCAGCAGCTCCTTTCCCAGGGCTGAAGCTTTCTTT
NA	NA	TRBV19	TRBJ1-2	CASSPLRYYGYTF	TGTGCCAGTAGTCCTTTGAGGTACTATGGCTACACCTTC
once	TRBD2	TRBV29-1	TRBJ2-3	CSVAGGEQYF	TGCAGCGTAGCGGGGGGCGAGCAGTATTTT
NA	NA	TRBV28	TRBJ1-4	CASSPGQSNNEKLFF	TGTGCCAGCAGTCCCGGACAGTCCAATAATGAAAAACTGTTTTTT
NA	NA	TRBV28	TRBJ1-5	CASSSAGEGQPQHF	TGTGCCAGCAGTAGTGCAGGTGAGGGTCAGCCCCAGCATTTT
NA	TRBD1	TRBV12-5	TRBJ1-1	CASGSGQGNTEAFF	TGTGCTAGTGGTTCGGGACAGGGAAACACTGAAGCTTTCTTT